Each of the 16 T cell receptor beta chains below was sequenced from the same sample in a study of CD8 T cells in ankylosing spondylitis. TCRdb processed the 5' RACE reads anew with MiXCR; each CDR3 protein has one entry. The table records some 87,000 distinct CDR3 sequences, roughly 10% of them present only once. Sequenced: blood, either unsorted or a sorted T cell fraction (not recorded which). Receptor source: a male donor with ankylosing spondylitis or in good health (not recorded which).

About this clonotype itself: A much larger clone is a single base away; this may be a read error. No conserved phenylalanine or tryptophan ends this CDR3, so it is likely a read error. V gene TRBV20-1 combines with J gene TRBJ1-5, with D possibly being TRBD1 (5 bases). Germline assignment: CDR1 DFQATT and CDR2 SNEGSKA (reference sequence). Trimming pared 4 bases from V and 0 bases from J, leaving 7 bases between. This CDR3 spans 13 amino acids. The DNA of the CDR3 is TGCAGTGCTACGGGACGTAGCAATCAGCCCCAGCATTTA. Translating it yields CSATGRSNQPQHL.

This clonotype was found many times. The V and J genes are TRBV20-1 and TRBJ2-7, with 8 bases aligning to TRBD2. Per the germline V gene, CDR1 is DFQATT and CDR2 is SNEGSKA (reference sequence). The CDR3 extends over 14 amino acids. Trimming took 5 bases from V and 3 from J; bases not matched to a gene: 9. The CDR3 region is CSAQPGTRVYEQYF. The CDR3 nucleotides are TGCAGTGCTCAACCCGGGACTAGAGTCTACGAGCAGTACTTC.

This clonotype was observed many times. The chain recombines TRBV5-5 with TRBJ2-1; 7 nucleotides agree with TRBD2. Germline assignment: CDR1 SGHKS and CDR2 YYEKEE (reference sequence). Trimming cost V 0 bases and J 6 bases; bases outside gene matches: 6. The CDR3 has 15 residues. In nucleotides, the CDR3 is TGTGCCAGCAGCTTGGTGGCGGGGGTCCCCAATGAGCAGTTCTTC. Its translation: CASSLVAGVPNEQFF.

V gene TRBV6-5 combines with J gene TRBJ1-5, with a tentative D call TRBD1 (5 bases). The CDR3 has 12 residues. Trimming cost V 8 bases and J 0 bases, with 5 bases left between them. Germline V lookup: CDR1 MNHEY, CDR2 SVGAGI. The CDR3 protein is CASGASNQPQHF. The CDR3 nucleotides are TGTGCCAGCGGGGCTAGCAATCAGCCCCAGCATTTT.

This clonotype was seen many times. The J gene is TRBJ2-3, the V gene TRBV4-2, with 7 bases matching TRBD1. The CDR3 extends over 17 amino acids. With V trimmed by 2 bases and J by 0 bases, 8 bases remained unmatched. Germline CDR1 reads LGHNA; CDR2 reads YNFKEQ. In nucleotides, the CDR3 is TGTGCCAGCAGCCAAACCGCCGGGACAGCTAGCACAGATACGCAGTATTTT. Its protein product is CASSQTAGTASTDTQYF.

This clonotype has a count of ten or more. This rearrangement joins TRBV20-1 to TRBJ1-6; tentative D call: TRBD1 (6 bases). Trimming cost V 5 bases and J 7 bases, with 15 bases left between them. Germline V gives CDR1 DFQATT, CDR2 SNEGSKA (reference sequence). The CDR3 extends over 14 amino acids. The CDR3 DNA follows: TGCAGTGCTCCTGACGCAGGGGCAAATTCACCCCTCCACTTT. It translates to CSAPDAGANSPLHF.

The chain has TRBV11-2 and TRBJ2-3, with 16 bases that match TRBD2. V lost 5 bases, J lost 7 bases, and 12 bases stayed unmatched. The CDR3 runs 18 residues. CDR1 SGHAT and CDR2 FQNNGV come from the germline V gene. This chain's CDR3 is CASSQGTSGGAVRNTQYF. Written as DNA, the CDR3 is TGTGCCAGCAGCCAAGGGACTAGCGGGGGGGCCGTGCGGAATACGCAGTATTTT.

V usage is TRBV5-1 and J usage is TRBJ2-7; D is ambiguous. The CDR3 loop spans 13 amino acids. Germline assignment: CDR1 SGHRS and CDR2 YFSETQ. The V gene lost 5 bases and the J gene lost 0 bases, with 9 bases spanning the gap. CDR3 nucleotides: TGCGCCAGCAGGGCGCCTAGCTCCTACGAGCAGTACTTC. This gives the protein CASRAPSSYEQYF.

This clonotype came up many times. One end of the junction is discordant with germline, which a read error may explain. The V call is TRBV7-2, the J call TRBJ2-5; D is perhaps TRBD2 (5 bases). This CDR3 contains 11 residues. CDR1 and CDR2 (germline): SGHTA, FQGNSA. DNA of the CDR3: TGTGCCAGCAGTTTAGCGGAGACCCAGTACTTC. The encoded protein is CASSLAETQYF. The full variable domain, its missing parts supplied by reference TRBV7-2 and TRBJ2-5, is GAGVSQSPSNKVTEKGKDVELRCDPISGHTALYWYRQSLGQGLEFLIYFQGNSAPDKSGLPSDRFSAERTGGSVSTLTIQRTQQEDSAVYLCASSLAETQYFGPGTRLLVL.

This clonotype was counted ten times or more. The V and J genes are TRBV28 and TRBJ2-1; 11 bases line up with TRBD2. This CDR3 region has 18 residues. Germline V gives CDR1 MDHEN, CDR2 SYDVKM. The V segment lost 2 bases and the J segment 0 bases; nucleotides outside the gene matches: 6. The CDR3 here is CASSLLAGGLSSYNEQFF. The CDR3 nucleotides are TGTGCCAGCAGTTTACTAGCGGGGGGCTTGAGCTCCTACAATGAGCAGTTCTTC.

This clonotype was counted between two and nine times. The chain combines TRBV7-2 with TRBJ2-7, with 15 nucleotides matching TRBD2. Per the germline V gene, CDR1 is SGHTA and CDR2 is FQGNSA. The V segment lost 5 bases and the J segment 2 bases; nucleotides outside the gene matches: 4. The CDR3 contains 16 residues. The chain's CDR3 is CASSRTSGGVAYEQYF. The CDR3, as DNA: TGTGCCAGCAGCCGGACTAGCGGGGGGGTTGCCTACGAGCAGTACTTC.

This clonotype occurred a few times. This chain links TRBV7-9 with TRBJ2-3; 12 bases line up with TRBD1. CDR1 is SEHNR, CDR2 FQNEAQ, per germline (reference sequence). The CDR3 extends over 17 amino acids. Unmatched junction bases numbered 9, after V lost 3 bases and J lost 5 bases. The CDR3 here is CASSLGQGALPGDTQYF. The CDR3 coding sequence is TGTGCCAGCAGCTTGGGACAGGGGGCGCTTCCCGGAGATACGCAGTATTTT.

The sample holds many counts of this clonotype. The chain links TRBV2 to TRBJ2-1; TRBD1 matches at 7 bases. The CDR3 extends over 13 amino acids. V lost 6 bases to trimming and J lost 3 bases; unmatched junction nucleotides: 2. Germline V CDR1 and CDR2: SNHLY, FYNNEI. In DNA, the CDR3 is TGTGCCAGCAGGGGACAGATCTACAATGAGCAGTTCTTC. Amino acid sequence: CASRGQIYNEQFF.

The chain joins TRBV7-2 to TRBJ2-5, with D maybe TRBD2 (7 bases). V was shortened by 5 bases and J by 0 bases, with 13 bases between the two germline ends. CDR1 is SGHTA and CDR2 is FQGNSA in the germline V gene. The CDR3 sequence is 15 residues long. The CDR3 bases are TGTGCCAGCAGCAGGGGAGGGGGGAACCAAGAGACCCAGTACTTC. Protein product: CASSRGGGNQETQYF. Variable domain in full (rest from reference TRBV7-2 and TRBJ2-5): GAGVSQSPSNKVTEKGKDVELRCDPISGHTALYWYRQSLGQGLEFLIYFQGNSAPDKSGLPSDRFSAERTGGSVSTLTIQRTQQEDSAVYLCASSRGGGNQETQYFGPGTRLLVL.

There are many counts of this clonotype. V usage is TRBV12-3 or TRBV12-4 and J usage is TRBJ2-1; TRBD2 might be the D (6 bases). Trimming pared 3 bases from V and 8 bases from J, leaving 14 bases between. The CDR3 loop spans 14 amino acids. CDR3 in amino acids: CASSLVGGRDEQFF. The CDR3 region has the DNA TGTGCCAGCAGTTTGGTCGGGGGTAGGGATGAGCAGTTCTTC.

Ten or more counts support this clonotype. The rearrangement joins TRBV20-1 to TRBJ2-1, with a possible D match to TRBD1 (5 bases). The germline V gene has CDR1 DFQATT and CDR2 SNEGSKA (reference sequence). V was clipped by 4 bases and J by 7 bases, with 8 bases between them. The CDR3 runs to 11 residues. The CDR3 coding sequence is TGCAGTGCTATGGGGCCGAATGAGCAGTTCTTC. As protein: CSAMGPNEQFF.